This T cell receptor beta chain was documented in a study of regulatory T cells in long-lasting Graves disease. CDR1 and CDR2 from the germline V gene are SGHAT and FQNNGV. V dropped 5 bases and J dropped 2 bases, with 14 bases sitting between them. The CDR3 has 15 residues. iRepertoire HTBI primers and Arm-PCR of CDR3 regions built TCR beta libraries. Each CDR3 protein gets one entry after TCRdb re-called the multiplex PCR reads with MiXCR. This sample has 580,000 or so distinct CDR3 sequences; about 16% occur once, and the top ten carry around 13%. The time point was: newly diagnosed GD, antithyroid drugs for less than 3 months. RNA from PBMCs was the source of the TCR library. All patients originated from an endocrinology department located in Xi'an, China. This clonotype was seen a few times. This may be a read error: a much more frequent sequence differs by one nucleotide. These same records also appear under a second study, on T cells in Graves' hyperthyroidism and ophthalmopathy. From that second work: The diagnostic basis comprised clinical symptoms, serum thyroxine and TRAb, thyroid ultrasound and orbital computed tomography.

Sequenced here: peripheral blood mononuclear cells (PBMCs), sampled at new diagnosis, from a patient treated with antithyroid drugs. This TCR derives from a man between 18 and 35 years old with Graves disease. The V gene is TRBV11-2, the J gene TRBJ2-3; D might be TRBD2 (6 bases). The CDR3 sequence is CASSPRRGPTDTQYF. The CDR3 DNA sequence: TGTGCCAGCAGCCCCCGGCGGGGACCCACAGATACGCAGTATTTT.